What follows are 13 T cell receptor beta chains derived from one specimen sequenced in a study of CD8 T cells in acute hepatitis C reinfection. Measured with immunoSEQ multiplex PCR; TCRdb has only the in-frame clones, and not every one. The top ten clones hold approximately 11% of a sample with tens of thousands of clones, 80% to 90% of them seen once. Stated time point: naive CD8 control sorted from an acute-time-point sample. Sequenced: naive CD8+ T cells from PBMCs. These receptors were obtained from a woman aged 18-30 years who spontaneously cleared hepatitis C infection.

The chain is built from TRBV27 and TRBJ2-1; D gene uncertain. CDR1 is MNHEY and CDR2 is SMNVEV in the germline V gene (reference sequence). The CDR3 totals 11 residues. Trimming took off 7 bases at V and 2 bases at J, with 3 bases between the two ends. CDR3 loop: CASKTYNEQFF. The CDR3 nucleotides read TGTGCCAGCAAAACCTACAATGAGCAGTTCTTC.

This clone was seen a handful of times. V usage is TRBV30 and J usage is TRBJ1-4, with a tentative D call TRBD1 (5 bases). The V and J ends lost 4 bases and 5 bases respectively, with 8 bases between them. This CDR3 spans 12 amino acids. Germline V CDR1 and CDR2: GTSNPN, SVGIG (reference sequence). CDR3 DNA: TGTGCCTGGATGGGACTCAATGAAAAACTGTTTTTT. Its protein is CAWMGLNEKLFF.

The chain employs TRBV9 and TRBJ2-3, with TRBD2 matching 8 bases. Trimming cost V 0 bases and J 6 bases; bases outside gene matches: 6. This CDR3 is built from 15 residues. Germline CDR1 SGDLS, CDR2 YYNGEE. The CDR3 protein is CASSVAGGPGDTQYF. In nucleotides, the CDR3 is TGTGCCAGCAGCGTAGCGGGAGGGCCGGGGGATACGCAGTATTTT.

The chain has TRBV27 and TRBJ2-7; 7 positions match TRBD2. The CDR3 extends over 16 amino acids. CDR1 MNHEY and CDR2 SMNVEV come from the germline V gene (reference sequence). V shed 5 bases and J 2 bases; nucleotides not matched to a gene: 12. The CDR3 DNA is TGTGCCAGCAGTGGGTGGCCGGGACTAACCACCTACGAGCAGTACTTC. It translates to CASSGWPGLTTYEQYF.

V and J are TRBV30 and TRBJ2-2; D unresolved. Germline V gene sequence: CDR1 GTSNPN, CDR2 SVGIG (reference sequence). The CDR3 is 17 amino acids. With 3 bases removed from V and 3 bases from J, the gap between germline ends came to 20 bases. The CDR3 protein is CAWSLGQPLTYTGELFF. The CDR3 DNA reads TGTGCCTGGAGCCTAGGGCAGCCCCTGACTTACACCGGGGAGCTGTTTTTT.

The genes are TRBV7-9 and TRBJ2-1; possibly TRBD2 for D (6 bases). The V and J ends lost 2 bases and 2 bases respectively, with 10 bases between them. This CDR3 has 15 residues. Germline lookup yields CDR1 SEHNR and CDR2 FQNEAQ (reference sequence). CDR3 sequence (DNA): TGTGCCAGCAGCTTAAGGGACTCAGCCTACAATGAGCAGTTCTTC. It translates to CASSLRDSAYNEQFF.

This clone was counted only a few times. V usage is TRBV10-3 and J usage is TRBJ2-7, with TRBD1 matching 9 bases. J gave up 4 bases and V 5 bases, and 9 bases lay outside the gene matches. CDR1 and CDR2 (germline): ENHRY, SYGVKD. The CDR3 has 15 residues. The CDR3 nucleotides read TGTGCCATCAGTCCGGGACAGGGACCAACTTACGAGCAGTACTTC. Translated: CAISPGQGPTYEQYF.

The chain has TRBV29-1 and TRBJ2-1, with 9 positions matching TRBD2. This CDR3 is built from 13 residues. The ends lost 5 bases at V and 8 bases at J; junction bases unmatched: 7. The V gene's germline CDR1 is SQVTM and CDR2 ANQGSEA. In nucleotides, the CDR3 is TGCAGCGTTCGGGCTAGCGGGATCGATGAGCAGTTCTTC. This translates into CSVRASGIDEQFF.

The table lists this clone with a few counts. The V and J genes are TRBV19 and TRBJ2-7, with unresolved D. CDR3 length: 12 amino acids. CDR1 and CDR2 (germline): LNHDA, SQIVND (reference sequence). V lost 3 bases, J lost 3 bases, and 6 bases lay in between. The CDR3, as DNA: TGTGCCAGTAGTATCTTGGGCTACGAGCAGTACTTC. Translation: CASSILGYEQYF.

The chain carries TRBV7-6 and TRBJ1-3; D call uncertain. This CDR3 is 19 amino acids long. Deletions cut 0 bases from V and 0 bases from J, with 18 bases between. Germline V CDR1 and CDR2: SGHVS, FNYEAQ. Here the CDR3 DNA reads TGTGCCAGCAGCTTAGCGCAAGGAGTGACCGCATCCTCTGGAAACACCATATATTTT. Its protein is CASSLAQGVTASSGNTIYF.

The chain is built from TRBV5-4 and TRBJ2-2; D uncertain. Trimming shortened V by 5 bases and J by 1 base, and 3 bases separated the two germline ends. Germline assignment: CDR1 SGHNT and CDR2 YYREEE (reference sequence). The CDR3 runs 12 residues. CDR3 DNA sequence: TGTGCCAGCAGACGGAACACCGGGGAGCTGTTTTTT. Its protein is CASRRNTGELFF.

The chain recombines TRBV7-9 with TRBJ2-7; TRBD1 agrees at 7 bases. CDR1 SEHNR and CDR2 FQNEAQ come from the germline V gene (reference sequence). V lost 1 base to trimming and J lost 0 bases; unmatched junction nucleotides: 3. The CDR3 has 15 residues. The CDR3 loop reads CASSLGQGSSYEQYF. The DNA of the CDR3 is TGTGCCAGCAGCTTAGGACAGGGAAGCTCCTACGAGCAGTACTTC. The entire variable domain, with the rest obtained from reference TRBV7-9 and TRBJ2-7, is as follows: DTGVSQNPRHKITKRGQNVTFRCDPISEHNRLYWYRQTLGQGPEFLTYFQNEAQLEKSRLLSDRFSAERPKGSFSTLEIQRTEQGDSAMYLCASSLGQGSSYEQYFGPGTRLTVT.

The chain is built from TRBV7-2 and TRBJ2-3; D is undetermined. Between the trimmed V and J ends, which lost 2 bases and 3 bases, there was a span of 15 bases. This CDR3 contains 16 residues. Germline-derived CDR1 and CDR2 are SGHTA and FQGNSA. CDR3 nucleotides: TGTGCCAGCAGCTTATATGACCTAGTATCTACAGATACGCAGTATTTT. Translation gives CASSLYDLVSTDTQYF.